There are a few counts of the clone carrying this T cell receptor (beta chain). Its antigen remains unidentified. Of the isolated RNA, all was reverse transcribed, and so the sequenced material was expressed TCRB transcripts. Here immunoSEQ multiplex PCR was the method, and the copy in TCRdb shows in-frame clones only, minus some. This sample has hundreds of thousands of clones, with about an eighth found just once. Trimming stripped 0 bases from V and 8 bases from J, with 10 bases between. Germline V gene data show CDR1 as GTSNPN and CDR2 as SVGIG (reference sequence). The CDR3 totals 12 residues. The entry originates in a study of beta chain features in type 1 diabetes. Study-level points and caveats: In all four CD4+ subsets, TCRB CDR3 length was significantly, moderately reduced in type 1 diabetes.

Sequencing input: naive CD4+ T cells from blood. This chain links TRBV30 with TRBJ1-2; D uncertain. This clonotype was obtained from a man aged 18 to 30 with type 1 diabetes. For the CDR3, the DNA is TGTGCCTGGAGTGTATCAGGCGGCGGCTACACCTTC. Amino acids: CAWSVSGGGYTF.